This TCR beta chain was sequenced during a study of human T cells and chemical hapten exposure. Study as a whole: Patches that contained 0.01% DPC were applied to the upper back and read at 6 days.

Germline CDR1 is SGHTA and CDR2 is FQGNSA. V was pared by 3 bases and J by 4 bases, with 11 bases between. The CDR3 runs 14 residues. The library gave individual cDNA molecules unique molecular identifiers. The authors' processing: With a range of roughly 20,000 to 690,600, the median per sample was roughly 91,000 TCRs. TCRdb recomputed calls from the RACE reads with MiXCR, one row per CDR3 protein. TCRdb, rather than the study authors, made the V and J calls. The profile shows 95,000 to 150,000 distinct CDR3 sequences, roughly 13% of them singletons. This clonotype was observed a few times. Time point indicated: pre-sensitization, week 0. Treatment defined: therapeutic diphenylcyclopropenone sensitization with weekly scalp DPC. Researchers sampled blood before each patch test went on.

The receptor comes from a woman aged 18-29 years with alopecia areata. Some clones in this sample may be carry-over from other donors' samples. Specimen: whole blood, collected in connection with sensitization to the hapten diphenylcyclopropenone (DPC). The chain joins TRBV7-2 to TRBJ2-3; no clear D gene. The CDR3 region is CASSFSPVADTQYF. CDR3 coding DNA: TGTGCCAGCAGCTTTAGTCCCGTGGCAGATACGCAGTATTTT.